The subject of this entry is one T cell receptor (beta chain). The antigen remains undetermined. Produced via immunoSEQ multiplex PCR; TCRdb's table is partial and in-frame only. This sample has tens of thousands of clones, with roughly 79% found just once. This entry belongs to a study of radiotherapy plus CTLA-4 blockade in lung cancer. Across the study: 15% to 20% of patients responded objectively, and roughly 30% achieved disease control. General study findings and limits: Early blood T cell clone dynamics reportedly forecast response best, with interferon-beta. Subsequent to radiotherapy plus ipilimumab, tumor-derived TCR clones underwent expansion in blood.

This CDR3 has 14 amino acids. Germline V gene data show CDR1 as MNHNS and CDR2 as SASEGT. V dropped 3 bases and J dropped 1 base, with 9 bases sitting between them. Ipilimumab CTLA-4 blockade and focal radiation were given to patients with chemo-refractory metastatic non-small-cell lung cancer. The clonotype originates from a human donor with non-small cell lung cancer that progressed on radiotherapy plus ipilimumab. The V gene is TRBV6-1, the J gene TRBJ1-2; D uncertain. Sample: peripheral blood, taken from a patient treated with radiotherapy plus ipilimumab. The CDR3 loop is CASSEVSFNYGYTF. CDR3 DNA: TGTGCCAGCAGTGAGGTCAGTTTTAACTATGGCTACACCTTC.